These 9 T cell receptor beta chains share one sample of origin, sequenced in a study of T cell responses to AZD1222 COVID-19 vaccine. Produced via immunoSEQ multiplex PCR; TCRdb's table is partial and in-frame only. This sample carries 95,000 to 150,000 clones, around 87% of them seen once, and the ten largest clones take 10%. The sample consisted of peripheral blood, taken on day 0 of AZD1222 vaccination. Receptors were obtained from an adult in good health.

The gene calls are TRBV19 and TRBJ1-2, with D perhaps matching TRBD1 (6 bases). The CDR3 loop spans 14 amino acids. Per germline, CDR1 LNHDA and CDR2 SQIVND (reference sequence). V was cut by 0 bases and J by 13 bases, with 18 bases left in between. The CDR3 nucleotides are TGTGCCAGTAGTATAGATTACGCCAGGGGAACACCCACCTTC. As protein: CASSIDYARGTPTF.

The CDR3 nucleotides read TGTGCCAGCGAGGACCGTTTCGGAAACACCATATATTTT. Its protein is CASEDRFGNTIYF. This rearrangement joins TRBV25-1 to TRBJ1-3; D not resolved. Germline lookup yields CDR1 MGHDK and CDR2 SYGVNS. V lost 8 bases to trimming and J lost 4 bases, with 12 bases between them. The CDR3 has 13 amino acids.

The V call is TRBV6-2 or TRBV6-3, the J call TRBJ1-1, with a weak D call TRBD1 (5 bases). V was clipped by 4 bases and J by 7 bases, with 13 bases between them. The CDR3 totals 13 residues. Germline CDR1 MNHEY, CDR2 SVGEGT. CDR3: CASSWGQQVEAFF. The CDR3 DNA follows: TGTGCCAGCAGTTGGGGCCAGCAAGTTGAAGCTTTCTTT.

The chain joins TRBV28 to TRBJ2-1; D is tentatively TRBD1 or TRBD2 (6 bases each). The CDR3 consists of 17 residues. Between the trimmed V and J ends, which lost 9 bases and 4 bases, there was a span of 25 bases. The germline V gene has CDR1 MDHEN and CDR2 SYDVKM. CDR3 loop: CASHQWGAGTPYNEQFF. The DNA of the CDR3 is TGTGCCAGTCACCAATGGGGGGCGGGGACCCCTTACAATGAGCAGTTCTTC.

The gene calls are TRBV3-1 (or the pseudogene TRBV3-2) and TRBJ2-7, with D possibly TRBD1 on 6 matching bases. CDR1 and CDR2 (germline): LGHDT, YNNKEL (reference sequence). This CDR3 is 15 amino acids long. Trimming pared 0 bases from V and 2 bases from J, leaving 11 bases between. The CDR3 loop reads CASSQEWGLPYEQYF. CDR3 nucleotides: TGTGCCAGCAGCCAAGAGTGGGGGCTCCCCTACGAGCAGTACTTC.

The chain employs TRBV5-1 and TRBJ1-3; D gene ambiguous. The V gene lost 3 bases and the J gene lost 7 bases, with 11 bases spanning the gap. The germline V gene encodes CDR1 SGHRS and CDR2 YFSETQ. This CDR3 contains 13 residues. Written as DNA, the CDR3 is TGCGCCAGCAGCTACTGGAGTGGCAACACCATATATTTT. It is translated as CASSYWSGNTIYF.

In its sample, this clone was seen a few times. Other DNA variants within this sample encode the same CDR3. This sequence joins TRBV20-1 and TRBJ2-1; D gene ambiguous. Trimming left V 3 bases short and J 6 bases short, with 3 bases between. This CDR3 is 10 amino acids long. Germline V CDR1 and CDR2: DFQATT, SNEGSKA (reference sequence). In nucleotides, the CDR3 is TGCAGTGCTAGGCTCAATGAGCAGTTCTTC. This codes for CSARLNEQFF.

The CDR3, as DNA: TGTGCCAGCAGCTTGGTGGAGACCCAGTACTTC. Protein product: CASSLVETQYF. The gene calls are TRBV5-6 and TRBJ2-5, with D uncertain. V was cut by 0 bases and J by 5 bases, with 2 bases left in between. Looked up from germline, CDR1 is SGHDT and CDR2 is YYEEEE. The CDR3 totals 11 residues.

The chain couples TRBV30 to TRBJ1-1; 8 bases match TRBD1. The germline CDR1 and CDR2 sequences are GTSNPN and SVGIG (reference sequence). This CDR3 is built from 16 residues. Trimming removed 2 bases from V and 2 bases from J; junction bases left unmatched: 10. CDR3 nucleotides: TGTGCCTGGAGTTATCGGCCCGGACAGGGTAACACTGAAGCTTTCTTT. Translating gives CAWSYRPGQGNTEAFF. The whole variable domain, filled in from reference TRBV30 and TRBJ1-1, reads SQTIHQWPATLVQPVGSPLSLECTVEGTSNPNLYWYRQAAGRGLQLLFYSVGIGQISSEVPQNLSASRPQDRQFILSSKKLLLSDSGFYLCAWSYRPGQGNTEAFFGQGTRLTVV.